These T cell receptor beta chains were read from a single sample in a study of early T cells in non-severe SARS-CoV-2 infection. In TCRdb, the 5' RACE reads were re-called with MiXCR into one record per CDR3 protein. The data show 25,000 to 35,000 distinct CDR3 sequences, with 6.6% seen just once and about 3% held by the top ten. Sequencing was performed on whole blood. These receptor sequences come from an adult who was a healthcare worker with PCR-confirmed SARS-CoV-2 infection or an uninfected control (not recorded which). Each CDR3 is given with its conserved first and last residue. A D gene is named only where the DNA matches it firmly.

j_call cdr3_length v_call d_call cdr3_aa
TRBJ1-2 15 TRBV5-1 NA CASSLAQGRDYGYTF
TRBJ1-1 16 TRBV6-6 TRBD1 CASSPTGARRWTEAFF
TRBJ2-1 15 TRBV7-9 TRBD1 CASSRDRGTYNEQFF
TRBJ2-1 10 TRBV29-1 NA CSVETVEQFF
TRBJ2-7 14 TRBV7-2 NA CASSLTISSYEQYF
TRBJ2-1 16 TRBV21-1 NA CASSNGKGSPYNEQFF
TRBJ1-4 18 TRBV20-1 NA CSAAQGRRLQGENEKLFF
TRBJ1-1 15 TRBV21-1 NA CASSLRQGVSTEAFF
TRBJ1-2 12 TRBV29-1 TRBD1 CSVNGQAWGYTF
TRBJ2-2 21 TRBV11-3 TRBD2 CASSATHRGLAGGPSTGELFF
TRBJ1-1 13 TRBV24-1 TRBD1 CATRRQGGTEAFF
TRBJ1-1 15 TRBV18 TRBD1 CASSRADRDNTEAFF
TRBJ2-7 13 TRBV4-1 NA CASSAGLDYEQYF
TRBJ2-7 13 TRBV19 NA CASSSGYSYEQYF
TRBJ2-1 17 TRBV5-4 TRBD2 CASSFPGTSGRLREQFF
TRBJ2-1 13 TRBV29-1 NA CSVQGSGPNEQFF
TRBJ2-1 13 TRBV7-6 TRBD2 CASSRTSGDQQFF
TRBJ2-5 15 TRBV28 TRBD2 CASSTPGEGSETQYF
TRBJ1-1 12 TRBV12-3/TRBV12-4 TRBD1 CASRRDRGEAFF
TRBJ2-3 16 TRBV7-2 NA CASSLNGRGITDTQYF
TRBJ2-3 17 TRBV6-1 TRBD2 CASWGLAGNKREDTQYF
TRBJ2-7 14 TRBV5-1 NA CASSPGTQGYEQYF
TRBJ1-1 17 TRBV7-9 NA CASSPSLAGYLNTEAFF
TRBJ2-1 13 TRBV4-2 TRBD2 CASSQDRLAEQFF
TRBJ2-7 17 TRBV29-1 TRBD1 CSVYGDRSSLVAYEQYF
TRBJ2-7 14 TRBV24-1 NA CATSGKGTTYEQYF
TRBJ1-6 15 TRBV25-1 TRBD1 CASSARTGANSPLHF
TRBJ1-6 17 TRBV6-5 NA CASSYSFFPGANSPLHF
TRBJ2-6 12 TRBV6-5 NA CASSAGTHVLTF
TRBJ2-5 14 TRBV9 NA CASSVLPQQETQYF
TRBJ1-6 15 TRBV2 TRBD1 CANLRDRGLNSPLHF
TRBJ1-1 14 TRBV12-3/TRBV12-4 NA CASSTGLLNTEAFF
TRBJ1-1 11 TRBV25-1 NA CASRTGPEVFF
TRBJ2-1 17 TRBV6-6 NA CASTHAADLRPYNEQFF
TRBJ2-5 13 TRBV6-1 NA CASTAGEAETQYF
TRBJ1-4 13 TRBV12-3/TRBV12-4 NA CASSLGGNEKLFF
TRBJ2-7 13 TRBV5-5 NA CASSWGPSREQYF
TRBJ2-1 15 TRBV15 NA CATSRDFGIYNEQFF
TRBJ2-7 14 TRBV4-1 NA CASSQVASSYEQYF
TRBJ1-4 14 TRBV27 TRBD1 CASSRRQGVEKLFF
TRBJ1-4 13 TRBV10-3 NA CAISGGGTEKLFF
TRBJ2-1 17 TRBV19 TRBD2 CASRRNSGTSGYNEQFF
TRBJ2-3 14 TRBV7-9 TRBD2 CATGASGSTDTQYF
TRBJ1-1 14 TRBV3-1 NA CASSQDVAGSKAFF
TRBJ2-7 15 TRBV12-3/TRBV12-4 TRBD2 CASSLETSGTYEQYF
TRBJ2-7 10 TRBV29-1 NA CSGGDYEQYF
TRBJ1-2 13 TRBV19 NA CASSIEGSDGYTF
TRBJ2-5 17 TRBV5-1 NA CASSLHLARSSGETQYF
TRBJ2-7 16 TRBV5-1 NA CASSLGGARESGEQYF
TRBJ2-7 15 TRBV5-1 TRBD2 CASSLDRGSGYEQYF
TRBJ2-1 17 TRBV20-1 TRBD2 CSARMRTSGTFRYEQFF
TRBJ2-1 15 TRBV11-3 NA CASSPLQGGGNEQFF
TRBJ2-5 16 TRBV7-3 TRBD2 CASSLTSGRYQETQYF